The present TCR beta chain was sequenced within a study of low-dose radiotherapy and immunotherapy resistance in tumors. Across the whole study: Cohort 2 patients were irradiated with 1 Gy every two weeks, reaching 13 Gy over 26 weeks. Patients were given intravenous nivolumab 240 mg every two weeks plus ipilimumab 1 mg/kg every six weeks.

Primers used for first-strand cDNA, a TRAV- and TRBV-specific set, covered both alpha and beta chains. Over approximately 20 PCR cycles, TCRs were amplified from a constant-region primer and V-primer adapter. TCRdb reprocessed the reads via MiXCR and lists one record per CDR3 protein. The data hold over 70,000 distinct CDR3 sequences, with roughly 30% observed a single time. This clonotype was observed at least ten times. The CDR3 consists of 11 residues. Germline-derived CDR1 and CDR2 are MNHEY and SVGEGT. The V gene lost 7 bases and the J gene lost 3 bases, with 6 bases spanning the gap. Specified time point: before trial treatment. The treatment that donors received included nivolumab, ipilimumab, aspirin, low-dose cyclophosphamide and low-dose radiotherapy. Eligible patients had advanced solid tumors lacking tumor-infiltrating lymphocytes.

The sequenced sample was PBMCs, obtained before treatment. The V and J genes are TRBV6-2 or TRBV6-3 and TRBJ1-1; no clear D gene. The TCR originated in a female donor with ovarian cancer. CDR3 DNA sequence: TGTGCCAGCACTACGTACACTGAAGCTTTCTTT. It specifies CASTTYTEAFF.